This TCR beta chain was sequenced for a study of cytomegalovirus exposure and HLA in healthy donors. To note about this clone: The antigen is not known.

PCR used 60 Vbeta primers and 13 Jbeta primers. Sequencing was performed with immunoSEQ multiplex PCR; in TCRdb, only in-frame clones are kept and a portion is missing. The sample holds under 120,000 clones, around 79% seen once. The CDR3 is made up of 16 amino acids. After removal of 6 bases from V and 2 bases from J, the junction contained 10 bases not matched to a gene. Per the germline V gene, CDR1 is SQVTM and CDR2 is ANQGSEA. Broader study findings: V segments that were indistinguishable, TRBV6-2 and TRBV6-3 among them, were omitted from analysis. In vitro, three CMV-associated chains proved specific for CMV antigens. Later on, an analysis showed TCR association rates differing by HLA locus, with DRB1 the most and HLA-C the fewest.

This rearrangement joins TRBV29-1 to TRBJ2-3; 11 nucleotides align to TRBD2. The sequenced sample consisted of PBMCs. The sequence was collected from a woman aged 40 to 50 in good health and CMV-seronegative. The CDR3 is CSVTRLTSGDTDTQYF. The CDR3 nucleotides are TGCAGCGTCACCCGGCTGACTAGCGGGGACACAGATACGCAGTATTTT.